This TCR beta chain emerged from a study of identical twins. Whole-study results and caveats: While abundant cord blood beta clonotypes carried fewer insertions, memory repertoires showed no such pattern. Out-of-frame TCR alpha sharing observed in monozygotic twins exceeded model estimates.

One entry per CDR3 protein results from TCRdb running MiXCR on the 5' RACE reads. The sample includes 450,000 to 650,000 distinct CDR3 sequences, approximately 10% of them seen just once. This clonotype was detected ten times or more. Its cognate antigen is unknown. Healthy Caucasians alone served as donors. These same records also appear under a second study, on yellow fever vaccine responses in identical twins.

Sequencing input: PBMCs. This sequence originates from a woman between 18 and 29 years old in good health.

The CDR3: CATSDPGQPQHF. CDR3 bases: TGTGCCACCAGTGACCCGGGACAGCCCCAGCATTTT. The rearrangement joins TRBV24-1 to TRBJ1-5, with D uncertain. The CDR3 loop spans 12 amino acids. The V end was cut by 4 bases, the J end by 7 bases, with 7 bases between. Per germline, CDR1 KGHDR and CDR2 SFDVKD.